The present T cell receptor beta chain was sequenced within a study of blood T cell repertoires in COVID-19. Study-level background: Acute and convalescent COVID-19 samples came from the United States, Italy and Spain. PBMCs, B-cell-depleted T cells, or T cells provided the cDNA or gDNA that made up the material.

The sample holds one count of this clone. Authors' processing steps: The assay estimated nucleated cells by amplifying reference gene primers. Some clones are missing from TCRdb's copy, which holds only in-frame ones; the method was immunoSEQ multiplex PCR. V, J and clone size derive from that table, while D and trimming were established from the DNA sequence. The table lists roughly 52,000 clones, 80% to 90% of them singletons, with approximately 3.9% in the top ten. Sequenced sample: peripheral blood. The receptor was derived from a man in his fifties with acute or convalescent COVID-19.

The CDR3 nucleotides read TGTGCCAGCAGCACCTCAGGGGGCACCGGGGAGCTGTTTTTT. This encodes CASSTSGGTGELFF. This chain links TRBV7-3 with TRBJ2-2, with TRBD1 matching over 7 bases. With V trimmed by 5 bases and J by 4 bases, 4 bases remained unmatched. Germline V CDR1 and CDR2: SGHTA, FQGTGA. The CDR3 runs to 14 residues.